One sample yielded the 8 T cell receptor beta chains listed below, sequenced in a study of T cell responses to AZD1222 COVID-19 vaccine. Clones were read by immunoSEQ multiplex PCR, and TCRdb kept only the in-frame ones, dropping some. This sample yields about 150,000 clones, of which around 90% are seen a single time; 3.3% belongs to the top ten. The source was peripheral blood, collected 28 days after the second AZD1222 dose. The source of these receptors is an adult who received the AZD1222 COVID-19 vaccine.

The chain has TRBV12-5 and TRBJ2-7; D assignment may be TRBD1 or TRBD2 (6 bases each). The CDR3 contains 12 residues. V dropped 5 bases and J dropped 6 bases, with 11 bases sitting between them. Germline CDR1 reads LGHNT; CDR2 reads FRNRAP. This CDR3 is CASGREGGEQYF. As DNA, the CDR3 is TGTGCTAGTGGTCGTGAGGGGGGCGAGCAGTACTTC.

The CDR3 spells CASSLWTSAYEQYF. The DNA of the CDR3 is TGCGCCAGCAGCCTTTGGACTAGCGCTTACGAGCAGTACTTC. V gene TRBV4-3 combines with J gene TRBJ2-7; the match to TRBD2 covers 9 bases. The CDR3 consists of 14 residues. Germline V gives CDR1 LGHNA, CDR2 YSLEER. V lost 4 bases and J lost 4; bases outside the gene matches: 5.

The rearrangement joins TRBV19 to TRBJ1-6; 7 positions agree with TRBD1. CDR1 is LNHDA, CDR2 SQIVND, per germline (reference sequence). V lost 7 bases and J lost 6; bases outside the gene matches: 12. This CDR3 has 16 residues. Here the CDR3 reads CASTSGTVRGNSPLHF. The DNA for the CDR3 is TGTGCCAGTACCTCCGGGACAGTCCGGGGTAATTCACCCCTCCACTTT.

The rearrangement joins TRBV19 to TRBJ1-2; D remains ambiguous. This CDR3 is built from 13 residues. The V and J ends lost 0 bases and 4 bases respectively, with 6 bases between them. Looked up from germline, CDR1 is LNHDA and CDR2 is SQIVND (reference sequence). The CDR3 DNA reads TGTGCCAGTAGTATAGATTGGGCCTATGGCTACACCTTC. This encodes CASSIDWAYGYTF.

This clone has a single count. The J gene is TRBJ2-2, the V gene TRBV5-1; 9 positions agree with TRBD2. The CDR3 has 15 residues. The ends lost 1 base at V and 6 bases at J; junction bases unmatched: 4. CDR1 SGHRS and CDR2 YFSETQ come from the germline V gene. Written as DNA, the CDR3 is TGCGCCAGCAGCTTGCTTAGCGGGAGCTCCGGGGAGCTGTTTTTT. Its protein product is CASSLLSGSSGELFF.

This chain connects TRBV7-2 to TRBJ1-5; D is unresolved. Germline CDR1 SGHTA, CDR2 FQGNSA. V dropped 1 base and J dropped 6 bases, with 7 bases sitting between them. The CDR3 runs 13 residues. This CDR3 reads CASSLGPAQPQHF. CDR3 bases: TGTGCCAGCAGCTTAGGTCCAGCTCAGCCCCAGCATTTT.

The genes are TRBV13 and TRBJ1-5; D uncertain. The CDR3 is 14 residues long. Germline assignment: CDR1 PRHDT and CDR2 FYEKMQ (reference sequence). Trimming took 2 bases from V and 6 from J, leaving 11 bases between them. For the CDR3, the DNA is TGTGCCAGCAGCTTACGAGGCGGAACTCAGCCCCAGCATTTT. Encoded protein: CASSLRGGTQPQHF.

The CDR3 protein is CASSLAPGQTNEQYF. In DNA, the CDR3 is TGTGCCAGCAGCCTTGCCCCGGGACAGACCAACGAGCAGTACTTC. V and J are TRBV9 and TRBJ2-7; the match to TRBD1 covers 7 bases. The CDR3 covers 15 residues. The trim removed 4 bases at V and 5 bases at J, leaving 12 bases unmatched. Germline CDR1 SGDLS, CDR2 YYNGEE.